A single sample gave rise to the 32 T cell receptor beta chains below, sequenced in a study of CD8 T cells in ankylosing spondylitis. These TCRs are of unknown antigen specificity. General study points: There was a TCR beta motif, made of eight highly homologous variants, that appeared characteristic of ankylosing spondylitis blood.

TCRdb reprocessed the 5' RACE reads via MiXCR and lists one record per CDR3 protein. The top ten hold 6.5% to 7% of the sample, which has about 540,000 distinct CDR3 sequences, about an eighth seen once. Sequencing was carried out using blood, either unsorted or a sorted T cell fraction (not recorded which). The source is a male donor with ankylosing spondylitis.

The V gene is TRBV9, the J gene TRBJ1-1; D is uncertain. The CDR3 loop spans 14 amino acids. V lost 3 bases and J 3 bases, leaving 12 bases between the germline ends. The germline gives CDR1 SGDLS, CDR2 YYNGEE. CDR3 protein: CASSATSLDTEAFF. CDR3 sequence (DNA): TGTGCCAGCAGCGCAACATCCCTGGACACTGAAGCTTTCTTT.

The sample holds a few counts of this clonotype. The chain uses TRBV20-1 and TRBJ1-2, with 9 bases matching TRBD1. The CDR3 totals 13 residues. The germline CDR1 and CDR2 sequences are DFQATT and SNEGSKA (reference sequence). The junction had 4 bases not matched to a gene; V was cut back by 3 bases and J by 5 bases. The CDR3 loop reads CSASRTGEYGYTF. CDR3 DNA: TGCAGTGCTAGCAGGACAGGGGAGTATGGCTACACCTTC.

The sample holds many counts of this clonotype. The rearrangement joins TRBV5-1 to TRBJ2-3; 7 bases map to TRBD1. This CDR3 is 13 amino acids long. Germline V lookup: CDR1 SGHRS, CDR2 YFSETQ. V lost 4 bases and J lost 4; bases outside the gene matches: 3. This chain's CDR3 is CASSITGADTQYF. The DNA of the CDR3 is TGCGCCAGCAGCATTACAGGGGCAGATACGCAGTATTTT.

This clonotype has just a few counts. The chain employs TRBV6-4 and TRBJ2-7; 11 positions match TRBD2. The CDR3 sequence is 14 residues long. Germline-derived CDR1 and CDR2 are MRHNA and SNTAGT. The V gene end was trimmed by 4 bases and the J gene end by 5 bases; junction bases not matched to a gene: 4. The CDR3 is CASSVLAGGNEQYF. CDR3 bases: TGTGCCAGCAGTGTCTTAGCGGGAGGGAACGAGCAGTACTTC.

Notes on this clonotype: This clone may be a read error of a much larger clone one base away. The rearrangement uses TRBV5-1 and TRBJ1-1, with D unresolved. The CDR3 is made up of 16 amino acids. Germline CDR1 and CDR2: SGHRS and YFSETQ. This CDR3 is CTSSLETARSLTEAFF. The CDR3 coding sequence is TGCACCAGCAGCTTGGAAACGGCTCGAAGCCTCACTGAAGCTTTCTTT.

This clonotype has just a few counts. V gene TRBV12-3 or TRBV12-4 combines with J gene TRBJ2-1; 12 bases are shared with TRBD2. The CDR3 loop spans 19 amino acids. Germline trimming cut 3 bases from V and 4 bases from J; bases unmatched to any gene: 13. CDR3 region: CASSLRILAGGYGYNEQFF. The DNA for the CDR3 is TGTGCCAGCAGTTTGAGGATACTAGCGGGAGGTTACGGGTACAATGAGCAGTTCTTC.

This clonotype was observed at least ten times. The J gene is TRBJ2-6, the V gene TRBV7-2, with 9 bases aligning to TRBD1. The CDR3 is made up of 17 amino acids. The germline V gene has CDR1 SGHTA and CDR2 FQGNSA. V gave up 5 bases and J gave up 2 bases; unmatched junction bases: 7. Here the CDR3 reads CASSGGQGATGANVLTF. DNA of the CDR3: TGTGCCAGCAGCGGGGGACAGGGAGCTACTGGGGCCAACGTCCTGACTTTC.

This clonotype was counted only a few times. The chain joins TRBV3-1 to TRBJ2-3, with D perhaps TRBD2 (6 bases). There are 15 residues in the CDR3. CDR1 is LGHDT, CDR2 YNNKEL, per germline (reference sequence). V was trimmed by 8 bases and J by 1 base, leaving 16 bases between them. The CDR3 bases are TGTGCCAGCGGAACAAGACCGGGGGGCACAGATACGCAGTATTTT. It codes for CASGTRPGGTDTQYF.

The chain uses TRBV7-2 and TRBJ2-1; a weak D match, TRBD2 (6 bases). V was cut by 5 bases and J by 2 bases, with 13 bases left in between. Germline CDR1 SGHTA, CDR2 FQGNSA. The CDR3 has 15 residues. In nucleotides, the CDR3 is TGTGCCAGCAGCGTGGGGGGTTTTACCTACAATGAGCAGTTCTTC. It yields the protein CASSVGGFTYNEQFF.

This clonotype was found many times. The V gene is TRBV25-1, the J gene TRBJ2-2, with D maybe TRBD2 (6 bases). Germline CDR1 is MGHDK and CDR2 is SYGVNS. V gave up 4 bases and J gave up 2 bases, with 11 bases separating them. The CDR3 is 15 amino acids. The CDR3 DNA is TGTGCCAGCAGTGTACGAGGGACTAACACCGGGGAGCTGTTTTTT. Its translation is CASSVRGTNTGELFF.

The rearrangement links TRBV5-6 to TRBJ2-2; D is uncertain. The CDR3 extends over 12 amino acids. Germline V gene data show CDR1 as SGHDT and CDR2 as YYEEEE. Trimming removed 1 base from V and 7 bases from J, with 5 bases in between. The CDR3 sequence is CASSLPRGELFF. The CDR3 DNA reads TGTGCCAGCAGCTTGCCCCGCGGGGAGCTGTTTTTT. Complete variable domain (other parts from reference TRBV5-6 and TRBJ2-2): DAGVTQSPTHLIKTRGQQVTLRCSPKSGHDTVSWYQQALGQGPQFIFQYYEEEERQRGNFPDRFSGHQFPNYSSELNVNALLLGDSALYLCASSLPRGELFFGEGSRLTVL.

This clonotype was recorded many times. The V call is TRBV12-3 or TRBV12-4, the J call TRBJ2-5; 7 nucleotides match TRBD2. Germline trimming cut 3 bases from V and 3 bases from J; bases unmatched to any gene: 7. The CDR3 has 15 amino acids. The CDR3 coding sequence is TGTGCCAGCAGTTTGGAACTAGCGTGGGAAGAGACCCAGTACTTC. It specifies CASSLELAWEETQYF.

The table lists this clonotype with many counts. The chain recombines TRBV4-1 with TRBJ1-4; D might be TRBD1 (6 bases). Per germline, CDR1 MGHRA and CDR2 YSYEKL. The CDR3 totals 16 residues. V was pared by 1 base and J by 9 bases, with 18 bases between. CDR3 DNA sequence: TGCGCCAGCAGCCAAGGGTCCAGGGGATTAATGAAAAAACTGTTTTTT. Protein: CASSQGSRGLMKKLFF.

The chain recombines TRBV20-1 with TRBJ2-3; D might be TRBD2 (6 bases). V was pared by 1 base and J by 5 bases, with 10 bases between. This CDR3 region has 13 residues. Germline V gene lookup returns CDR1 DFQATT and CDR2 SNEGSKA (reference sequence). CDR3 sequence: CSARVAGRDTQYF. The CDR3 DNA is TGCAGTGCTAGAGTGGCGGGGAGAGATACGCAGTATTTT.

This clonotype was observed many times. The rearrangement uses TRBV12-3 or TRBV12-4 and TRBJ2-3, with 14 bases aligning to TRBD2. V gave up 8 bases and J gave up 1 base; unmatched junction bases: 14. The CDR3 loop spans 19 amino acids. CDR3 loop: CASGKGTSGRALGTDTQYF. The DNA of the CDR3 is TGTGCCAGCGGAAAAGGGACTAGCGGGAGAGCGTTGGGCACAGATACGCAGTATTTT.

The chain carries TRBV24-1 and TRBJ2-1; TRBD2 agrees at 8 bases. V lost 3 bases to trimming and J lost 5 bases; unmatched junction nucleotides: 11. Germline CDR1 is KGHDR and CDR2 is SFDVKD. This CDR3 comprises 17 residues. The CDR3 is CATSDQASTSGNNEQFF. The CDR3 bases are TGTGCCACCAGTGATCAGGCTAGCACTAGCGGAAACAATGAGCAGTTCTTC.

CDR3 sequence (DNA): TGTGCCAGCAGCTCAAGGTTGGGAAGAGCGTCTAATGAAAAACTGTTTTTT. It is translated as CASSSRLGRASNEKLFF. This chain connects TRBV7-9 to TRBJ1-4, with D unresolved. V was trimmed by 4 bases and J by 3 bases, leaving 18 bases between them. Germline V CDR1 and CDR2: SEHNR, FQNEAQ (reference sequence). This CDR3 is built from 17 residues. Full variable domain (missing parts from reference TRBV7-9 and TRBJ1-4): DTGVSQNPRHKITKRGQNVTFRCDPISEHNRLYWYRQTLGQGPEFLTYFQNEAQLEKSRLLSDRFSAERPKGSFSTLEIQRTEQGDSAMYLCASSSRLGRASNEKLFFGSGTQLSVL.

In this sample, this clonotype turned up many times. The CDR3: CASSLWTSGLNTGELFF. The CDR3 region has the DNA TGTGCCAGCAGTCTCTGGACTAGCGGCTTAAACACCGGGGAGCTGTTTTTT. The V call is TRBV12-3 or TRBV12-4, the J call TRBJ2-2; 10 bases agree with TRBD2. The CDR3 consists of 17 residues. The J segment lost 2 bases and the V segment lost 5 bases, leaving 8 bases of the junction unmatched.

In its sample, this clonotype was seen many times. The CDR3 bases are TGCAGTGCTAAGGGCACAGGCCCTAATGAAAAACTGTTTTTT. This gives the protein CSAKGTGPNEKLFF. V is TRBV20-1 and J is TRBJ1-4, with D possibly matching TRBD1 (5 bases). This CDR3 is built from 14 residues. Germline CDR1 is DFQATT and CDR2 is SNEGSKA (reference sequence). Trimming left V 4 bases short and J 3 bases short, with 12 bases between.

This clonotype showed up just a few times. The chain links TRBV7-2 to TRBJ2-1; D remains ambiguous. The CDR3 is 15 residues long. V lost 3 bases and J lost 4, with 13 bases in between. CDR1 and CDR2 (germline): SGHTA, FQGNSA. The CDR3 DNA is TGTGCCAGCAGCTTGGAACGGGCGAGATACAATGAGCAGTTCTTC. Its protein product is CASSLERARYNEQFF.

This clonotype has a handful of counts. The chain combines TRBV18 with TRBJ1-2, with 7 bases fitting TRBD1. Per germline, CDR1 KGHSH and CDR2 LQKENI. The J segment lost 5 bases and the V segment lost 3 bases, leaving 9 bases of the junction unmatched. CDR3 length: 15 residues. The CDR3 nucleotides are TGTGCCAGCTCACCTTCGGGACAGTTTTTTTATGGCTACACCTTC. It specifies CASSPSGQFFYGYTF.

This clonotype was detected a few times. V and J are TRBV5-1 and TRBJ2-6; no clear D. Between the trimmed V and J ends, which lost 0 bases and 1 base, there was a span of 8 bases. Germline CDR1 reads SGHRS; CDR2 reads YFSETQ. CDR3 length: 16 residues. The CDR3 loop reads CASSLGVSSGANVLTF. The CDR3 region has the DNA TGCGCCAGCAGCTTGGGTGTTTCTTCTGGGGCCAACGTCCTGACTTTC.

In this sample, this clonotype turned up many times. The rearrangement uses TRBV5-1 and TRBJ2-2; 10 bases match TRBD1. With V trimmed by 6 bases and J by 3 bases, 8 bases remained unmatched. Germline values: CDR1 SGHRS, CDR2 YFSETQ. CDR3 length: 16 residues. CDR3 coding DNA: TGCGCCAGCACCCCTCCCGGGACAGGGGACACCGGGGAGCTGTTTTTT. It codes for CASTPPGTGDTGELFF.

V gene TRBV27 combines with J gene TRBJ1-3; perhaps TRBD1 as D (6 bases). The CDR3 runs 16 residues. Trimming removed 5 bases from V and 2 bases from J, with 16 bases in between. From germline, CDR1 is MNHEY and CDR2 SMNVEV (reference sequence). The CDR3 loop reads CASSPHREGTGNTIYF. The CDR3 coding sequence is TGTGCCAGCAGTCCCCACAGGGAAGGCACTGGAAACACCATATATTTT.

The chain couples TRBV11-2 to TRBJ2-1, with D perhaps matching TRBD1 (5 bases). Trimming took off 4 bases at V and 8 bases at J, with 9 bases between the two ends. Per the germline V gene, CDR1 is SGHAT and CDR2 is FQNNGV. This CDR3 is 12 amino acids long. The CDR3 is CASSSYRYEQFF. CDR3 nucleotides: TGTGCCAGCAGCTCCTACAGGTATGAGCAGTTCTTC. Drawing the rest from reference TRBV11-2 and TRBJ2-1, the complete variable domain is EAGVAQSPRYKIIEKRQSVAFWCNPISGHATLYWYQQILGQGPKLLIQFQNNGVVDDSQLPKDRFSAERLKGVDSTLKIQPAKLEDSAVYLCASSSYRYEQFFGPGTRLTVL.

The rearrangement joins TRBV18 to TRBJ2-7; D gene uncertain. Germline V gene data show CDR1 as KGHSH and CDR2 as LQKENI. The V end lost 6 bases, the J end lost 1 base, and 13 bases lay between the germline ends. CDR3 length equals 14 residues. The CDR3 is CASSYVGESYEQYV. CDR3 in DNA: TGTGCCAGCTCCTACGTAGGCGAATCCTACGAGCAGTACGTC.

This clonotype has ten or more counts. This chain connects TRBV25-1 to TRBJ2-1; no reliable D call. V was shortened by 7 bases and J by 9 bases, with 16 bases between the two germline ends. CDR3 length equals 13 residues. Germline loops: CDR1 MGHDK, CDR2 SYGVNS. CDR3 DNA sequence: TGTGCCAGCATGCCCGTTAATGCGGTTGAGCAGTTCTTC. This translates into CASMPVNAVEQFF. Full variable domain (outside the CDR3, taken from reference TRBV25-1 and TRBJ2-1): EADIYQTPRYLVIGTGKKITLECSQTMGHDKMYWYQQDPGMELHLIHYSYGVNSTEKGDLSSESTVSRIRTEHFPLTLESARPSHTSQYLCASMPVNAVEQFFGPGTRLTVL.

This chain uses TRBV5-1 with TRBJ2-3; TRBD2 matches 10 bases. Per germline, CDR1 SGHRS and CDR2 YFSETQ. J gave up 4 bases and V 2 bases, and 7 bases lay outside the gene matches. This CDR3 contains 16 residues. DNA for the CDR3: TGCGCCAGCAGCTTTCAGCCTAGCGGGAGCTCAGATACGCAGTATTTT. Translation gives CASSFQPSGSSDTQYF.

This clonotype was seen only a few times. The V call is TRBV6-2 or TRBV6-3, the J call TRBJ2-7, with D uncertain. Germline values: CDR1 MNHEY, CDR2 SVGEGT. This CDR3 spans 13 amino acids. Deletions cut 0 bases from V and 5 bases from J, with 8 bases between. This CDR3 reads CASSYSSFHEQYF. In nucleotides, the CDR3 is TGTGCCAGCAGTTACTCCAGCTTCCACGAGCAGTACTTC.

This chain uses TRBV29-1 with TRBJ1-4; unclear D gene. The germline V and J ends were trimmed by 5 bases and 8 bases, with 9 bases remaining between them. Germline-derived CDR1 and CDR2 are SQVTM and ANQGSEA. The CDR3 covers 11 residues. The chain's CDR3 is CSVPVGEKLFF. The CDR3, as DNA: TGCAGCGTTCCTGTGGGAGAAAAACTGTTTTTT.

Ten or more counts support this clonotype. The CDR3 is CATSQGTGAEAFF. The CDR3 coding sequence is TGTGCCACCAGCCAGGGGACGGGCGCTGAAGCTTTCTTT. The genes are TRBV24-1 and TRBJ1-1, with D perhaps matching TRBD1 (6 bases). The germline V gene encodes CDR1 KGHDR and CDR2 SFDVKD. The V end lost 7 bases, the J end lost 6 bases, and 14 bases lay between the germline ends. The CDR3 extends over 13 amino acids.

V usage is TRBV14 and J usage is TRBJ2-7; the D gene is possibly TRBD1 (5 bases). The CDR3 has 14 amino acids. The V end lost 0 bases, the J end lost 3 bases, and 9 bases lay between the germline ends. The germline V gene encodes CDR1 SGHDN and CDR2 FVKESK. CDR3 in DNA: TGTGCCAGCAGCCAAGATACAGGCTTCTACGAGCAGTACTTC. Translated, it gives CASSQDTGFYEQYF.